Below, 8 T cell receptor beta chains from the same sample are listed, as sequenced in a study of T cell responses to AZD1222 COVID-19 vaccine. Using immunoSEQ multiplex PCR, the repertoire was profiled, and TCRdb retains in-frame clones only, with some absent. The sample has 97,000 or so clones; approximately 90% are singletons. The specimen was peripheral blood, collected 28 days after the second AZD1222 dose. These receptors came from an adult who received the AZD1222 COVID-19 vaccine.

The V gene is TRBV18, the J gene TRBJ1-5; D remains ambiguous. The V end was cut by 3 bases, the J end by 3 bases, with 12 bases between. The CDR3 runs 15 residues. Germline V gives CDR1 KGHSH, CDR2 LQKENI. CDR3 amino acids: CASSPSGSPNQPQHF. CDR3 sequence (DNA): TGTGCCAGCTCACCGTCGGGGTCACCCAATCAGCCCCAGCATTTT. The variable domain in full, completed from reference TRBV18 and TRBJ1-5, reads NAGVMQNPRHLVRRRGQEARLRCSPMKGHSHVYWYRQLPEEGLKFMVYLQKENIIDESGMPKERFSAEFPKEGPSILRIQQVVRGDSAAYFCASSPSGSPNQPQHFGDGTRLSIL.

V and J are TRBV29-1 and TRBJ2-7; 9 bases match TRBD1. This CDR3 contains 13 residues. Unmatched junction bases numbered 7, after V lost 6 bases and J lost 4 bases. Per germline, CDR1 SQVTM and CDR2 ANQGSEA. The CDR3 spells CSVPGQGQYEQYF. CDR3 DNA: TGCAGCGTCCCGGGACAGGGTCAATACGAGCAGTACTTC.

V usage is TRBV28 and J usage is TRBJ2-5; TRBD2 matches 11 bases. There are 16 residues in the CDR3. Trimming removed 3 bases from V and 4 bases from J; junction bases left unmatched: 7. Germline V gives CDR1 MDHEN, CDR2 SYDVKM. DNA for the CDR3: TGTGCCAGCAGTTTTAGCGGGAGGGCCTTTCGAGAGACCCAGTACTTC. This codes for CASSFSGRAFRETQYF.

The chain links TRBV27 to TRBJ1-2; tentatively, D is TRBD1 (5 bases). Germline V CDR1 and CDR2: MNHEY, SMNVEV (reference sequence). There are 13 residues in the CDR3. The V and J ends lost 3 bases and 7 bases respectively, with 12 bases between them. The CDR3 sequence: CASSFQGASGYTF. As DNA, the CDR3 is TGTGCCAGCAGTTTTCAGGGTGCGAGTGGCTACACCTTC.

The chain joins TRBV19 to TRBJ1-3; no definite D call. V lost 3 bases, J lost 3 bases, and 3 bases lay in between. The CDR3 has 12 amino acids. In germline, CDR1 is LNHDA, CDR2 SQIVND (reference sequence). CDR3 bases: TGTGCCAGTAGTATGAATGGAAACACCATATATTTT. It encodes CASSMNGNTIYF.

The rearrangement links TRBV27 to TRBJ1-1, with TRBD1 matching 8 bases. V shed 2 bases and J 1 base; nucleotides not matched to a gene: 3. The length of the CDR3 is 15 residues. Germline V gene sequence: CDR1 MNHEY, CDR2 SMNVEV (reference sequence). Here the CDR3 DNA reads TGTGCCAGCAGTTTAGTGCAGGGGGCGAACACTGAAGCTTTCTTT. Amino acids: CASSLVQGANTEAFF.

The V and J genes are TRBV10-3 and TRBJ1-5; maybe TRBD1 (6 bases). The V gene's germline CDR1 is ENHRY and CDR2 SYGVKD. Trimming left V 5 bases short and J 7 bases short, with 12 bases between. CDR3 length: 13 residues. In DNA form, the CDR3 reads TGTGCCATCAGTACAGGGACCGCACAGCCCCAGCATTTT. Protein sequence: CAISTGTAQPQHF.

This chain joins TRBV4-1 and TRBJ2-5; the match to TRBD2 covers 7 bases. CDR3 size: 16 residues. Germline lookup yields CDR1 MGHRA and CDR2 YSYEKL. V lost 1 base, J lost 1 base, and 6 bases stayed unmatched. CDR3 in DNA: TGCGCCAGCAGCCAAGTGGCGGGAGTGCCCCAAGAGACCCAGTACTTC. Amino acid sequence: CASSQVAGVPQETQYF.